This TCR beta chain was found in a study of blood T cell repertoires in COVID-19. Background on the study: The analysed material was cDNA or gDNA that came from T cells, B-cell-depleted T cells, or PBMCs.

Self-reported history from a screening survey and questionnaire set each donor's cohort. Germline lookup yields CDR1 SGHRS and CDR2 YFSETQ. J gave up 1 base and V 5 bases, and 4 bases lay outside the gene matches. The length of the CDR3 is 15 residues. Source study methods: Quantification of nucleated cells was approximated via reference gene primer amplification. The repertoire was sequenced with immunoSEQ multiplex PCR; TCRdb's copy has only in-frame clones and lacks some. D and trimming were read from the DNA, whereas the V and J calls and clone size are those reported in that table. The table includes under 450,000 clones, 87% detected once.

This clonotype originated in a woman aged 25 to 39 who had recovered from COVID-19. The material sequenced was PBMCs or T cells enriched from blood (not recorded which). The V gene is TRBV5-1, the J gene TRBJ1-1, with 11 positions matching TRBD1. CDR3 in amino acids: CASRIGQGANTEAFF. CDR3 bases: TGCGCCAGCAGAATCGGACAGGGGGCGAACACTGAAGCTTTCTTT.